This record covers a single TCR beta chain. The data were taken from a study of cytomegalovirus exposure and HLA in healthy donors. Germline lookup yields CDR1 SGHRS and CDR2 YFSETQ. Trimming left V 1 base short and J 0 bases short, with 9 bases between. The CDR3 is made up of 15 amino acids. The protocol was immunoSEQ multiplex PCR, while the TCRdb copy is restricted to in-frame clones and leaves out a portion. The table shows 220,000 or so clones, with roughly 84% occurring only once. The TCR was taken from a woman between 18 and 30 years old in good health and CMV-seropositive. The genes are TRBV5-1 and TRBJ2-3; D gene ambiguous. The sample was PBMCs. CDR3 nucleotide sequence: TGCGCCAGCAGCTTGTATGGCAGTAGCACAGATACGCAGTATTTT. It is translated as CASSLYGSSTDTQYF.